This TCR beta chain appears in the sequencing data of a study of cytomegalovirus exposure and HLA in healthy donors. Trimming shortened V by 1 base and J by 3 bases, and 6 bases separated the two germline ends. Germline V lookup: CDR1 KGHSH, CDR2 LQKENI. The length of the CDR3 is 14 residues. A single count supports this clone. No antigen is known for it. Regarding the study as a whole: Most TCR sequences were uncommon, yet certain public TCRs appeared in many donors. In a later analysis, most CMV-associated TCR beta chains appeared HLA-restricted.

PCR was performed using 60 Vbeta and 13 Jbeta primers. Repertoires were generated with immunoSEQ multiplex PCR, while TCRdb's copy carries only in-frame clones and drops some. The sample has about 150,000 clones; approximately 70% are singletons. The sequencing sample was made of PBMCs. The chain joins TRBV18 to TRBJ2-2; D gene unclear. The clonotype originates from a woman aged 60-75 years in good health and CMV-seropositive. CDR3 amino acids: CASSPRLDTGELFF. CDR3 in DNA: TGTGCCAGCTCACCACGTTTAGACACCGGGGAGCTGTTTTTT. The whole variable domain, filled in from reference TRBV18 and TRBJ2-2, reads NAGVMQNPRHLVRRRGQEARLRCSPMKGHSHVYWYRQLPEEGLKFMVYLQKENIIDESGMPKERFSAEFPKEGPSILRIQQVVRGDSAAYFCASSPRLDTGELFFGEGSRLTVL.